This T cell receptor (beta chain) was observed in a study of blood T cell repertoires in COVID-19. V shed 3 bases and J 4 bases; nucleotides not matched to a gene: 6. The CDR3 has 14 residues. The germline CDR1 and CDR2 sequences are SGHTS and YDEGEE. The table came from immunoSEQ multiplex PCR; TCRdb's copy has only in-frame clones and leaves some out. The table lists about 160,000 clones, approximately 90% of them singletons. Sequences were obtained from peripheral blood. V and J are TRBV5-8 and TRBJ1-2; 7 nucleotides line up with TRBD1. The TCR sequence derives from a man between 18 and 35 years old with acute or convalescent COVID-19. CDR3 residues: CASSYSGGTYGYTF. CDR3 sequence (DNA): TGTGCCAGCAGCTATTCAGGGGGTACCTATGGCTACACCTTC.